This T cell receptor beta chain was documented in a study of resident and recirculating memory T cells in vitiligo. Here immunoSEQ multiplex PCR was the method, and the copy in TCRdb shows in-frame clones only, minus some. Found here are 72,000 or so clones, about 90% of them singletons; the top ten hold 4% to 5.5%. CDR1 is SGHTA and CDR2 is FQGTGA in the germline V gene. The V and J ends lost 5 bases and 5 bases respectively, with 14 bases between them. This CDR3 spans 14 amino acids. Material for sequencing was blood. The TCR comes from a male donor with vitiligo. This sequence joins TRBV7-3 and TRBJ2-3; D remains unclear. This CDR3 reads CASSPLGGGDTQYF. CDR3 DNA: TGTGCCAGCAGCCCCCTAGGTGGTGGAGATACGCAGTATTTT.